The clone carrying this T cell receptor (beta chain) was counted only a few times. Its antigen remains unknown. The source of the sample is a study of glioma-infiltrating T cells after dendritic cell vaccination. The wider study: Patients received autologous tumor lysate-pulsed dendritic cell vaccination between about 2002 and 2013.

The immunoSEQ assay amplified TCRB CDR3 from up to roughly 2 ug DNA. Profiling relied on immunoSEQ multiplex PCR, and the TCRdb table lists in-frame clones only, not all of them. In the table there are fewer than 110,000 clones, roughly 79% of which are singletons. Overall study findings and caveats: No direct clonality-survival link was found; a diverse polyclonal response may matter.

Trimming left V 3 bases short and J 6 bases short, with 10 bases between. The germline V gene has CDR1 SGHDT and CDR2 YYEEEE. There are 13 residues in the CDR3. The chain links TRBV5-6 to TRBJ1-5, with D possibly matching TRBD1 (5 bases). The sequenced sample was blood, obtained before dendritic cell vaccination. This receptor was identified in a human donor with glioblastoma. The CDR3 loop reads CASSSRVGQPQHF. In DNA, the CDR3 is TGTGCCAGCAGCTCCAGGGTAGGTCAGCCCCAGCATTTT.